This is a list of T cell receptor beta chains from one sample in a study of cytomegalovirus exposure and HLA in healthy donors. TCRdb's copy holds only in-frame clones and misses some; the assay was immunoSEQ multiplex PCR. The sample has 130,000 to 150,000 clones, approximately 72% seen once. The sample consisted of PBMCs. The receptors stem from a man between 35 and 55 years old in good health and CMV-seronegative. The CDR3 runs from the conserved cysteine through the conserved F or W. D genes are given only for firm matches. Not all rows give a size; the values are once, few, many and, for expanded clones, a class.

size,V,J,D,CDR3,DNA
-,TRBV5-1,TRBJ1-3,TRBD1,CASSPWTGLKLDTIYF,TGCGCCAGCAGCCCGTGGACAGGTTTGAAGCTCGACACCATATATTTT
few,TRBV19,TRBJ1-1,TRBD1,CASSIGGRGRFAFF,TGTGCCAGTAGTATTGGAGGCAGGGGGCGATTTGCTTTCTTT
-,TRBV5-1,TRBJ2-7,TRBD2,CASSSLAGTTYEQYF,TGCGCCAGCAGCTCGTTAGCGGGGACCACCTACGAGCAGTACTTC
-,TRBV2,TRBJ1-1,-,CASSAARGQPEAFF,TGTGCCAGCAGTGCTGCCAGGGGTCAACCTGAAGCTTTCTTT
few,TRBV7-6,TRBJ1-1,-,CASSSLRNTEAFF,TGTGCCAGCAGCTCACTGAGGAACACTGAAGCTTTCTTT
-,TRBV6-6,TRBJ1-1,TRBD1,CASSRDRVNTEAFF,TGTGCCAGCAGTAGGGACAGGGTGAACACTGAAGCTTTCTTT
few,TRBV6-4,TRBJ2-1,TRBD2,CASSDSDVSGGSPQFF,TGTGCCAGCAGTGACTCGGACGTTAGCGGGGGAAGCCCGCAGTTCTTC
-,TRBV19,TRBJ1-2,-,CASSSFEGYYGYTF,TGTGCCAGTAGTTCATTTGAGGGATACTATGGCTACACCTTC
-,TRBV7-2,TRBJ1-1,-,CASSPLGGSTEAFF,TGTGCCAGCAGCCCCCTGGGGGGGAGCACTGAAGCTTTCTTT
-,TRBV18,TRBJ2-5,TRBD1,CASSPLIPGQGILETQYF,TGTGCCAGCTCACCACTAATACCGGGACAGGGTATATTAGAGACCCAGTACTTC
-,TRBV4-1,TRBJ2-1,-,CASRGGEQFF,TGCGCCAGCAGGGGGGGTGAGCAGTTCTTC
-,TRBV5-1,TRBJ2-2,-,CASKSGGHTGELFF,TGCGCCAGCAAGTCCGGGGGACACACCGGGGAGCTGTTTTTT
-,TRBV2,TRBJ1-6,TRBD1,CATDRDRGHNSPLHF,TGTGCCACGGACAGGGACAGGGGACATAATTCACCCCTCCACTTT
-,TRBV7-9,TRBJ2-5,TRBD2,CASSLTSSETQYF,TGTGCCAGCAGCCTGACTAGCTCAGAGACCCAGTACTTC
few,TRBV20-1,TRBJ2-7,-,CSASGNYEQYF,TGCAGTGCCTCCGGTAACTACGAGCAGTACTTC
-,TRBV27,TRBJ1-1,-,CASAREGLTEAFF,TGTGCCAGCGCACGGGAGGGGCTCACTGAAGCTTTCTTT
-,TRBV7-2,TRBJ2-1,-,CASTLMATFNEQFF,TGTGCCAGCACCCTTATGGCAACATTTAATGAGCAGTTCTTC
-,TRBV7-8,TRBJ2-1,-,CASSSERVRRNEQFF,TGTGCCAGCAGCTCCGAGCGGGTCCGGAGGAATGAGCAGTTCTTC
-,TRBV6-5,TRBJ2-3,TRBD2,CASRGLAGYTDTQYF,TGTGCCAGCAGGGGGCTAGCGGGGTACACAGATACGCAGTATTTT
once,TRBV5-1,TRBJ2-5,TRBD2,CASSSGLAGTQETQYF,TGCGCCAGCAGCTCTGGACTAGCGGGGACTCAAGAGACCCAGTACTTC
-,TRBV27,TRBJ1-2,-,CASSFNYAVGGYPF,TGTGCCAGCAGTTTCAATTATGCGGTCGGTGGCTACCCCTTC
few,TRBV7-2,TRBJ2-1,TRBD1,CASTHRGLGSYNEQFF,TGTGCCAGCACCCACAGGGGGTTGGGCTCCTACAATGAGCAGTTCTTC
-,TRBV4-1,TRBJ2-3,-,CASSRTFFGDTQYF,TGCGCCAGCAGCCGGACATTCTTTGGAGATACGCAGTATTTT
-,TRBV11-3,TRBJ2-1,-,CASSKGRGVNEQFF,TGTGCCAGCAGCAAGGGCAGGGGGGTCAATGAGCAGTTCTTC
few,TRBV20-1,TRBJ2-2,-,CSAQIGELFF,TGCAGTGCTCAGATCGGGGAGCTGTTTTTT
-,TRBV28,TRBJ1-5,-,CASSLNVAQPQNF,TGTGCCAGCAGTTTAAACGTAGCTCAGCCCCAGAATTTT
-,TRBV19,TRBJ2-3,-,CASSIWGGTDTQYF,TGTGCCAGTAGTATTTGGGGGGGCACAGATACGCAGTATTTT
-,TRBV5-6,TRBJ2-1,-,CASSLPGMSSYNEQFF,TGTGCCAGCAGCTTGCCGGGAATGAGCTCCTACAATGAGCAGTTCTTC
-,TRBV27,TRBJ2-1,-,CASSRPRMSGLYSYNEQFF,TGTGCCAGCAGTCGACCCAGAATGAGCGGGTTGTACTCCTACAATGAGCAGTTCTTC
-,TRBV19,TRBJ1-2,-,CASSIDSERGYTF,TGTGCCAGTAGTATAGATAGCGAGAGGGGCTACACCTTC
-,TRBV21-1,TRBJ2-1,-,CASREGQIPYNEQFF,TGTGCCAGCCGTGAGGGACAGATTCCCTACAATGAGCAGTTCTTC
-,TRBV6-5,TRBJ2-1,TRBD1,CASSHDRGVGEQFF,TGTGCCAGCAGTCACGACAGGGGTGTCGGTGAGCAGTTCTTC
-,TRBV9,TRBJ2-5,TRBD1,CASSPKTGVGETQYF,TGTGCCAGCAGCCCCAAGACAGGGGTTGGGGAGACCCAGTACTTC
-,TRBV7-3,TRBJ1-2,TRBD1,CASSSRTGDGYTF,TGTGCCAGCAGTTCTCGGACAGGGGATGGCTACACCTTC
-,TRBV4-1,TRBJ2-4,-,CASSLFGGASSKNIQYF,TGCGCCAGCAGCCTCTTTGGGGGGGCCAGTTCCAAAAACATTCAGTACTTC
-,TRBV15,TRBJ2-3,TRBD2,CATSRALSLGTSGSDTQYF,TGTGCCACCAGCAGAGCGTTAAGTCTCGGGACTAGCGGGTCGGATACGCAGTATTTT
-,TRBV9,TRBJ2-3,TRBD2,CASSVGTSGVTDTQYF,TGTGCCAGCAGCGTAGGGACTAGCGGGGTCACAGATACGCAGTATTTT
-,TRBV29-1,TRBJ2-3,-,CSVDSQDISTDTQYF,TGCAGCGTTGATTCACAGGATATCAGCACAGATACGCAGTATTTT
-,TRBV6-1,TRBJ2-7,-,CASIMEAGRTGQYF,TGTGCCAGCATTATGGAGGCAGGCCGTACGGGGCAGTACTTC
once,TRBV9,TRBJ2-3,TRBD1,CASRRTGGSGDTQYF,TGTGCCAGCAGACGGACAGGGGGCAGTGGAGATACGCAGTATTTT
-,TRBV7-8,TRBJ1-1,-,CASSLLLTGKAFF,TGTGCCAGCAGCTTACTACTTACAGGCAAAGCTTTCTTT
few,TRBV2,TRBJ1-1,-,CASSEAKREAFF,TGTGCCAGCAGTGAAGCGAAGCGTGAAGCTTTCTTT
once,TRBV10-3,TRBJ2-3,-,CAISEPDQGRGAADTQYF,TGTGCCATCAGTGAGCCCGACCAGGGGAGGGGGGCCGCAGATACGCAGTATTTT
-,TRBV30,TRBJ1-1,TRBD1,CAWSMTGVGAFF,TGTGCCTGGAGTATGACAGGGGTGGGTGCTTTCTTT
-,TRBV4-1,TRBJ2-1,TRBD1,CASRPPGTGEQFF,TGCGCCAGCAGACCTCCCGGGACAGGAGAGCAGTTCTTC
-,TRBV10-1,TRBJ2-1,TRBD1,CASSEAGDRLNEQFF,TGCGCCAGCAGTGAGGCAGGGGACAGACTAAACGAGCAGTTCTTC
few,TRBV19,TRBJ1-1,-,CASSIVWPPNTEAFF,TGTGCCAGTAGTATAGTCTGGCCGCCGAACACTGAAGCTTTCTTT
-,TRBV30,TRBJ2-7,TRBD2,CAWSPGRGDGPIEQYF,TGTGCCTGGAGTCCCGGCCGGGGGGACGGCCCTATCGAGCAGTACTTC
-,TRBV2,TRBJ2-3,TRBD2,CASGTSGHPSTDTQYF,TGTGCCAGCGGGACTAGCGGCCATCCTAGCACAGATACGCAGTATTTT
-,TRBV2,TRBJ1-2,-,CASSEDVEYTGGYTF,TGTGCCAGCAGTGAAGATGTAGAGTACACAGGAGGCTACACCTTC
-,TRBV6-5,TRBJ2-7,TRBD1,CASAGTGNDEQYF,TGTGCCAGCGCTGGGACAGGGAATGACGAGCAGTACTTC
-,TRBV6-5,TRBJ2-3,-,CASSYSSGVTDTQYF,TGTGCCAGCAGTTACTCCTCAGGGGTCACAGATACGCAGTATTTT
-,TRBV6-1,TRBJ1-4,TRBD1,CAHSGGGKLFF,TGTGCCCACTCAGGGGGTGGAAAACTGTTTTTT
-,TRBV19,TRBJ2-5,TRBD1,CASRDRGQETQYF,TGTGCCAGCCGGGACAGGGGCCAAGAGACCCAGTACTTC
few,TRBV12-5,TRBJ1-1,TRBD1,CASGFTRDRGVTEAFF,TGTGCTAGTGGTTTCACGAGGGACAGGGGGGTCACTGAAGCTTTCTTT
-,TRBV10-3,TRBJ2-7,TRBD1,CAISGGQGLYEQYF,TGTGCCATCAGTGGGGGACAGGGGCTCTACGAGCAGTACTTC
-,TRBV19,TRBJ1-5,-,CASSIGPIQGRIGNQPQHF,TGTGCCAGTAGTATTGGCCCGATCCAGGGGCGGATCGGCAATCAGCCCCAGCATTTT